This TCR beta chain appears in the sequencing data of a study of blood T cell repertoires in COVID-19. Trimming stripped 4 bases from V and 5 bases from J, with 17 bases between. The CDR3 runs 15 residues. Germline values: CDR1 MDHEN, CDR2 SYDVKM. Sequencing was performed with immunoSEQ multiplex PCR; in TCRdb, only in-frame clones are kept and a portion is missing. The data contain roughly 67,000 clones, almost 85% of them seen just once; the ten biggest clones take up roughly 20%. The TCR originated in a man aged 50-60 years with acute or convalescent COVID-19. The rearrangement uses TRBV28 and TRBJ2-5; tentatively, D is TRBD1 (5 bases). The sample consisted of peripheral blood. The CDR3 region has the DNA TGTGCCAGCAGTTCCCCGCTGGCAGGGATGGAGACCCAGTACTTC. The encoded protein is CASSSPLAGMETQYF. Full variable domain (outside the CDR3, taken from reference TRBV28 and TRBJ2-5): DVKVTQSSRYLVKRTGEKVFLECVQDMDHENMFWYRQDPGLGLRLIYFSYDVKMKEKGDIPEGYSVSREKKERFSLILESASTNQTSMYLCASSSPLAGMETQYFGPGTRLLVL.